These 24 T cell receptor beta chains originate from one sample sequenced in a study of control samples from healthy donors and cancer patients. Some clones are missing from TCRdb's copy, which holds only in-frame ones; the method was immunoSEQ multiplex PCR. This sample yields about 160,000 clones, of which about 94% are seen a single time; 14% belongs to the top ten. The sample comprised PBMCs. The receptors originated from a man aged 55-75 years with colorectal cancer.

The rearrangement links TRBV14 to TRBJ1-3; possible D gene TRBD1, 5 bases. CDR1 SGHDN and CDR2 FVKESK come from the germline V gene. The CDR3 is 16 residues long. Trimming took off 4 bases at V and 2 bases at J, with 15 bases between the two ends. The CDR3 loop is CASSLNRPGAGNTIYF. For the CDR3, the DNA is TGTGCCAGCAGCCTGAACCGACCGGGGGCTGGAAACACCATATATTTT.

The chain joins TRBV7-9 to TRBJ1-3; D call uncertain. Germline CDR1 is SEHNR and CDR2 is FQNEAQ (reference sequence). The CDR3 is 16 residues long. Trimming left V 1 base short and J 4 bases short, with 14 bases between. CDR3 sequence: CASSLGEGLIGNTIYF. CDR3 nucleotide sequence: TGTGCCAGCAGCTTAGGGGAAGGGCTTATAGGAAACACCATATATTTT.

The rearrangement joins TRBV5-1 to TRBJ2-7; the D gene is possibly TRBD1 (6 bases). This CDR3 has 18 residues. V dropped 3 bases and J dropped 5 bases, with 27 bases sitting between them. Per germline, CDR1 SGHRS and CDR2 YFSETQ. The CDR3 sequence: CASSSGPSTGLTPHEQYF. CDR3 bases: TGCGCCAGCAGCTCCGGCCCGTCGACAGGCCTTACCCCCCACGAGCAGTACTTC.

In its sample, this clone was seen a few times. The V gene is TRBV4-3, the J gene TRBJ2-3; D may be TRBD1 (6 bases). Trimming cost V 4 bases and J 1 base, with 9 bases left between them. The germline gives CDR1 LGHNA, CDR2 YSLEER. This CDR3 is built from 14 residues. The CDR3 protein is CASSPRTGTDTQYF. In DNA, the CDR3 is TGCGCCAGCAGCCCGAGGACAGGCACAGATACGCAGTATTTT.

J is TRBJ1-1 and V is TRBV3-1 (or the pseudogene TRBV3-2); D ambiguous. Trimming left V 6 bases short and J 1 base short, with 6 bases between. The CDR3 extends over 12 amino acids. The germline V gene has CDR1 LGHDT and CDR2 YNNKEL (reference sequence). CDR3 in amino acids: CASRAANTEAFF. CDR3 nucleotides: TGTGCCAGCAGGGCGGCGAACACTGAAGCTTTCTTT.

The chain has TRBV5-1 and TRBJ1-1; perhaps TRBD1 as D (6 bases). The CDR3 spans 14 residues. CDR1 SGHRS and CDR2 YFSETQ come from the germline V gene. V was pared by 2 bases and J by 3 bases, with 11 bases between. CDR3 protein: CASSFVPGDTEAFF. In DNA form, the CDR3 reads TGCGCCAGCAGCTTCGTTCCAGGGGACACTGAAGCTTTCTTT.

V and J are TRBV6-2 or TRBV6-3 and TRBJ1-2; D perhaps matches TRBD1 (6 bases). The CDR3 spans 13 residues. Germline V CDR1 and CDR2: MNHEY, SVGEGT. V was shortened by 5 bases and J by 4 bases, with 11 bases between the two germline ends. The CDR3 loop is CASSITGPYGYTF. The CDR3 DNA reads as TGTGCCAGCAGTATAACAGGGCCCTATGGCTACACCTTC.

This chain joins TRBV20-1 and TRBJ1-5; the D gene is possibly TRBD1 (6 bases). The V and J ends lost 3 bases and 6 bases respectively, with 9 bases between them. This CDR3 is 12 amino acids long. CDR1 is DFQATT and CDR2 is SNEGSKA in the germline V gene (reference sequence). The CDR3 DNA reads TGCAGTGCTAGTGGGGGCGGTCAGCCCCAGCATTTT. As protein: CSASGGGQPQHF.

Here the CDR3 reads CASILQGEHYNSPLHF. For the CDR3, the DNA is TGTGCCAGCATCCTACAAGGGGAGCACTATAATTCACCCCTCCACTTT. The chain uses TRBV6-6 and TRBJ1-6; D may be TRBD1 (5 bases). Germline V gene sequence: CDR1 MNHNY, CDR2 SVGAGI (reference sequence). This CDR3 is built from 16 residues. V lost 7 bases and J 3 bases, leaving 16 bases between the germline ends.

J is TRBJ1-1 and V is TRBV18; tentatively, D is TRBD1 (5 bases). Trimming stripped 1 base from V and 8 bases from J, with 14 bases between. The germline gives CDR1 KGHSH, CDR2 LQKENI. The CDR3 is 14 residues long. CDR3 region: CASSPRQGNWEAFF. The CDR3 DNA sequence: TGTGCCAGCTCACCACGCCAGGGTAATTGGGAAGCTTTCTTT.

This clone was detected only once. The rearrangement joins TRBV7-2 to TRBJ1-4; possible D gene TRBD1, 6 bases. CDR3 length: 14 residues. Germline V lookup: CDR1 SGHTA, CDR2 FQGNSA. V was shortened by 5 bases and J by 8 bases, with 15 bases between the two germline ends. In DNA, the CDR3 is TGTGCCAGCAGCCCCTCACAGGGCCCCGAAAAACTGTTTTTT. As protein: CASSPSQGPEKLFF.

This chain links TRBV6-6 with TRBJ1-1; 11 bases line up with TRBD1. V dropped 6 bases and J dropped 3; count of bases not matched to a gene: 9. The length of the CDR3 is 16 residues. The germline V gene has CDR1 MNHNY and CDR2 SVGAGI (reference sequence). The CDR3 loop is CASRSGTGGLYTEAFF. Written as DNA, the CDR3 is TGTGCCAGCAGATCCGGGACAGGGGGGCTTTACACTGAAGCTTTCTTT.

The chain uses TRBV18 and TRBJ1-1, with unresolved D. CDR3 length: 11 residues. Germline CDR1 and CDR2: KGHSH and LQKENI. Trimming removed 4 bases at V and 4 bases at J, with 4 bases between. The CDR3 sequence is CASSRATEAFF. The CDR3, as DNA: TGTGCCAGCTCACGAGCCACTGAAGCTTTCTTT.

This chain joins TRBV12-3 or TRBV12-4 and TRBJ2-3; no clear D gene. With 5 bases removed from V and 6 bases from J, the gap between germline ends came to 9 bases. This CDR3 spans 12 amino acids. The CDR3: CASSETLDTQYF. The CDR3 region has the DNA TGTGCCAGCAGTGAGACTTTGGATACGCAGTATTTT.

Of note for this clone: Other DNA sequences within the sample encode an identical CDR3. The chain carries TRBV3-1 (or the pseudogene TRBV3-2) and TRBJ1-2, with D maybe TRBD1 (6 bases). V shed 4 bases and J shed 8 bases, with 20 bases lying between them. The CDR3 is made up of 15 amino acids. Germline V gene data show CDR1 as LGHDT and CDR2 as YNNKEL (reference sequence). Here the CDR3 DNA reads TGTGCCAGCAGCCCTCAGGAGGGGGGGCGTGGGGGCTACACCTTC. It translates to CASSPQEGGRGGYTF.

CDR3 residues: CASSQQGQGNGNTIYF. CDR3 sequence (DNA): TGTGCCAGCTCCCAACAGGGGCAGGGAAATGGAAACACCATATATTTT. This chain uses TRBV18 with TRBJ1-3; 7 bases are shared with TRBD1. Germline V lookup: CDR1 KGHSH, CDR2 LQKENI. Losses at the gene ends were 6 bases for V and 3 bases for J; bases not matched to a gene: 11. This CDR3 is 16 amino acids long.

The chain joins TRBV12-3 or TRBV12-4 to TRBJ1-2; D gene uncertain. The CDR3 length is 12 residues. V was cut by 5 bases and J by 4 bases, with 8 bases left in between. This CDR3 reads CASSPLPYGYTF. The CDR3 region has the DNA TGTGCCAGCAGTCCTCTTCCCTATGGCTACACCTTC.

This chain joins TRBV11-2 and TRBJ2-7; maybe TRBD2 (5 bases). V lost 5 bases to trimming and J lost 2 bases, with 16 bases between them. The CDR3 has 15 residues. Germline values: CDR1 SGHAT, CDR2 FQNNGV. The CDR3 nucleotides read TGTGCCAGCAGCGCCCAGTTGGGAGCAGCCTACGAGCAGTACTTC. Amino acid sequence: CASSAQLGAAYEQYF.

The CDR3 sequence: CASSLARLAGSYNEQFF. In DNA, the CDR3 is TGCGCCAGCAGCCTCGCTAGGCTAGCGGGCTCCTACAATGAGCAGTTCTTC. The V call is TRBV4-1, the J call TRBJ2-1, with TRBD2 identical over 8 bases. The V segment lost 4 bases and the J segment 0 bases; nucleotides outside the gene matches: 8. Germline V gene sequence: CDR1 MGHRA, CDR2 YSYEKL. The CDR3 sequence is 17 residues long.

The CDR3 protein is CASSFNRAHNSPLHF. CDR3 DNA: TGTGCCAGCAGCTTCAACAGGGCCCATAATTCACCCCTCCACTTT. The J gene is TRBJ1-6, the V gene TRBV7-8; maybe TRBD1 (6 bases). Trimming left V 3 bases short and J 5 bases short, with 11 bases between. In germline, CDR1 is SGHVS, CDR2 FQNEAQ. The CDR3 spans 15 residues.

The genes are TRBV5-1 and TRBJ1-4, with D maybe TRBD1 (6 bases). Trimming left V 4 bases short and J 0 bases short, with 10 bases between. The germline V gene encodes CDR1 SGHRS and CDR2 YFSETQ. The CDR3 length is 15 residues. CDR3 nucleotide sequence: TGCGCCAGCAGCCACGGACAGCCAACTAATGAAAAACTGTTTTTT. It codes for CASSHGQPTNEKLFF.

This chain joins TRBV24-1 and TRBJ1-2, with TRBD1 as a possible D gene (5 bases). The CDR3 contains 13 residues. Germline lookup yields CDR1 KGHDR and CDR2 SFDVKD. The ends were cut back, 4 bases at V and 3 bases at J, with 8 bases in the middle. This CDR3 reads CATSEGAHYGYTF. CDR3 bases: TGTGCCACCAGTGAAGGGGCCCACTATGGCTACACCTTC.

V usage is TRBV6-5 and J usage is TRBJ2-5; 8 bases align to TRBD1. Germline CDR1 is MNHEY and CDR2 is SVGAGI. V lost 5 bases and J lost 3; bases outside the gene matches: 2. The CDR3 covers 13 residues. The CDR3 DNA sequence: TGTGCCAGCAGTACGGGACAGGAAGAGACCCAGTACTTC. Its protein product is CASSTGQEETQYF.

This chain uses TRBV14 with TRBJ2-3; possible D gene TRBD1, 5 bases. Germline CDR1 SGHDN, CDR2 FVKESK. V was pared by 4 bases and J by 1 base, with 21 bases between. The CDR3 extends over 18 amino acids. CDR3 region: CASSLFFDSLKGTDTQYF. CDR3 sequence (DNA): TGTGCCAGCAGCCTCTTTTTTGACAGCCTAAAGGGCACAGATACGCAGTATTTT.